The 11 T cell receptor beta chains given below trace back to one sample, sequenced in a study of technical replicates of blood from a handful of donors. Produced via immunoSEQ multiplex PCR; TCRdb's table is partial and in-frame only. The sample carries tens of thousands of clones, around 87% recorded once. The sample consisted of PBMCs. The receptors stem from a human donor in good health. Some clones in this sample may be carry-over from other donors' samples.

Only a few counts were recorded for this clone. The rearrangement joins TRBV7-3 to TRBJ1-3, with D possibly matching TRBD1 (5 bases). CDR1 SGHTA and CDR2 FQGTGA come from the germline V gene. V was pared by 0 bases and J by 16 bases, with 22 bases between. The CDR3 extends over 15 amino acids. This CDR3 is CASSLTGGQGTPLYF. CDR3 nucleotide sequence: TGTGCCAGCAGCTTAACTGGCGGTCAGGGCACACCTCTCTATTTT.

The chain recombines TRBV12-5 with TRBJ2-3; D possibly corresponds to TRBD2 (6 bases). From germline, CDR1 is LGHNT and CDR2 FRNRAP. The CDR3 is 18 amino acids. V gave up 1 base and J gave up 1 base, with 18 bases separating them. The CDR3, as DNA: TGTGCTAGTGGTTTGGCACACAAGACTAGAGGTGGCACAGATACGCAGTATTTT. Protein sequence: CASGLAHKTRGGTDTQYF.

In this sample, this clone turned up once. The chain employs TRBV4-1 and TRBJ2-7, with TRBD1 as a possible D gene (6 bases). The germline V and J ends were trimmed by 1 base and 1 base, with 11 bases remaining between them. The CDR3 is 15 residues long. CDR1 is MGHRA, CDR2 YSYEKL, per germline. The DNA of the CDR3 is TGCGCCAGCAGCCAAGGGGCAGGGGTGTCCTACGAGCAGTACTTC. This translates into CASSQGAGVSYEQYF.

The V call is TRBV7-7, the J call TRBJ2-5; TRBD2 is a possible D gene (6 bases). The germline V gene has CDR1 SSHAT and CDR2 FNYEAQ (reference sequence). The germline V and J ends were trimmed by 2 bases and 5 bases, with 15 bases remaining between them. The CDR3 is 15 amino acids. The CDR3 DNA reads TGTGCCAGCAGCTTATCTGGGGGACTTTGGGAGACCCAGTACTTC. Translating it yields CASSLSGGLWETQYF.

The chain is built from TRBV19 and TRBJ1-2; D is uncertain. V dropped 7 bases and J dropped 4 bases, with 10 bases sitting between them. The CDR3 has 12 residues. Germline CDR1 reads LNHDA; CDR2 reads SQIVND (reference sequence). CDR3: CASIEVCYGYTF. CDR3 DNA: TGTGCCAGTATTGAGGTTTGCTATGGCTACACCTTC.

The chain links TRBV5-1 to TRBJ2-7; unclear D gene. There are 14 residues in the CDR3. The germline V gene has CDR1 SGHRS and CDR2 YFSETQ. The V end lost 5 bases, the J end lost 0 bases, and 12 bases lay between the germline ends. The CDR3 spells CASRSIQSSYEQYF. The CDR3 DNA is TGCGCCAGCAGGTCTATTCAAAGCTCCTACGAGCAGTACTTC.

This clone occurred many times. The J gene is TRBJ2-1, the V gene TRBV7-2, with 15 bases aligning to TRBD2. Germline values: CDR1 SGHTA, CDR2 FQGNSA. The CDR3 loop spans 18 amino acids. J gave up 10 bases and V 5 bases, and 15 bases lay outside the gene matches. CDR3 sequence (DNA): TGTGCCAGCAGCCGGTCCGGGACTAGCGGGGGGCCTAGGGGGGAGCAGTTCTTC. Translation gives CASSRSGTSGGPRGEQFF.

This rearrangement joins TRBV7-2 to TRBJ2-1; D is possibly TRBD2 (5 bases). Germline V lookup: CDR1 SGHTA, CDR2 FQGNSA. The CDR3 loop spans 15 amino acids. V lost 5 bases to trimming and J lost 0 bases, with 11 bases between them. CDR3 nucleotide sequence: TGTGCCAGCAGCGAAGCGGTTAGCTCCTACAATGAGCAGTTCTTC. Its protein is CASSEAVSSYNEQFF.

V is TRBV5-1 and J is TRBJ2-7; 11 bases match TRBD2. V lost 4 bases to trimming and J lost 2 bases; unmatched junction nucleotides: 5. The CDR3 is made up of 15 amino acids. CDR1 SGHRS and CDR2 YFSETQ come from the germline V gene. Here the CDR3 reads CASSAGTSGPYEQYF. Here the CDR3 DNA reads TGCGCCAGCAGCGCTGGGACTAGCGGCCCCTACGAGCAGTACTTC.

The chain joins TRBV19 to TRBJ2-7; 10 positions match TRBD1. CDR1 LNHDA and CDR2 SQIVND come from the germline V gene (reference sequence). J was trimmed by 5 bases and V by 9 bases; bases with no gene match: 7. The CDR3 spans 13 residues. Here the CDR3 DNA reads TGTGCCAGGAATGACAGGGGGCATCACGAGCAGTACTTC. Translation gives CARNDRGHHEQYF.

The rearrangement links TRBV5-1 to TRBJ1-4; 7 positions agree with TRBD1. Germline CDR1 is SGHRS and CDR2 is YFSETQ. The CDR3 consists of 14 residues. The junction had 7 bases not matched to a gene; V was cut back by 4 bases and J by 7 bases. This chain's CDR3 is CASSRAGGFEKLFF. DNA for the CDR3: TGCGCCAGCAGCCGTGCAGGGGGATTTGAAAAACTGTTTTTT.